Following are 17 T cell receptor beta chains from one sample sequenced in a study of T cell responses to AZD1222 COVID-19 vaccine. TCRdb's table, derived via immunoSEQ multiplex PCR, lists solely in-frame clones and lacks some. This sample has under 95,000 clones, with 89% found just once. Specimen: peripheral blood, collected on day 0 of AZD1222 vaccination. The receptors were sampled from an adult in good health.

The chain recombines TRBV9 with TRBJ2-2, with TRBD1 matching 9 bases. This CDR3 is 15 amino acids long. The germline V gene encodes CDR1 SGDLS and CDR2 YYNGEE. The J segment lost 0 bases and the V segment lost 8 bases, leaving 5 bases of the junction unmatched. CDR3 DNA: TGTGCCAGAGCACAGGGGGCCCCGAACACCGGGGAGCTGTTTTTT. Translation gives CARAQGAPNTGELFF. The entire variable domain, with the rest obtained from reference TRBV9 and TRBJ2-2, is as follows: DSGVTQTPKHLITATGQRVTLRCSPRSGDLSVYWYQQSLDQGLQFLIQYYNGEERAKGNILERFSAQQFPDLHSELNLSSLELGDSALYFCARAQGAPNTGELFFGEGSRLTVL.

This chain joins TRBV4-1 and TRBJ1-5; 9 nucleotides line up with TRBD1. V lost 0 bases and J lost 4; bases outside the gene matches: 7. The CDR3 covers 17 residues. Germline V gene lookup returns CDR1 MGHRA and CDR2 YSYEKL. The CDR3, as DNA: TGCGCCAGCAGCCAAGAAGTGTCACAGGGGGCGAATCAGCCCCAGCATTTT. Its protein product is CASSQEVSQGANQPQHF.

This chain joins TRBV19 and TRBJ2-6; D is ambiguous. The CDR3 contains 16 residues. Germline V gene lookup returns CDR1 LNHDA and CDR2 SQIVND (reference sequence). V gave up 1 base and J gave up 0 bases, with 7 bases separating them. The CDR3 DNA follows: TGTGCCAGTAGTATAGGACGGAGCTCTGGGGCCAACGTCCTGACTTTC. Translation: CASSIGRSSGANVLTF.

The rearrangement links TRBV7-8 to TRBJ2-3; 8 bases line up with TRBD2. CDR3 length: 21 amino acids. Trimming cost V 1 base and J 0 bases; bases outside gene matches: 18. Germline CDR1 reads SGHVS; CDR2 reads FQNEAQ. The CDR3 spells CASSLGPLPWERELSTDTQYF. The CDR3 region has the DNA TGTGCCAGCAGCTTAGGGCCACTCCCGTGGGAGCGGGAGCTTAGCACAGATACGCAGTATTTT.

This clone came up once. The V call is TRBV4-1, the J call TRBJ2-1, with TRBD2 matching 16 bases. Germline V CDR1 and CDR2: MGHRA, YSYEKL. This CDR3 is 19 amino acids long. After removal of 2 bases from V and 9 bases from J, the junction contained 13 bases not matched to a gene. For the CDR3, the DNA is TGCGCCAGCAGCCAACCGGGACTAGCGGGAGGGAGGGTTGTGGGTGAGCAGTTCTTC. It specifies CASSQPGLAGGRVVGEQFF.

The J gene is TRBJ2-5, the V gene TRBV12-5; D is perhaps TRBD1 (6 bases). Trimming took off 4 bases at V and 3 bases at J, with 18 bases between the two ends. CDR1 and CDR2 from the germline V gene are LGHNT and FRNRAP. The CDR3 covers 16 residues. CDR3 in amino acids: CASGSGAGQPEETQYF. The CDR3 DNA reads as TGTGCTAGTGGTTCTGGGGCTGGACAGCCTGAAGAGACCCAGTACTTC.

This chain connects TRBV12-3 or TRBV12-4 to TRBJ2-7; no clear D gene. The CDR3 is 13 residues long. Trimming stripped 1 base from V and 5 bases from J, with 9 bases between. Here the CDR3 reads CASSLGLVDEQYF. The CDR3 DNA reads as TGTGCCAGCAGTTTAGGCCTAGTTGACGAGCAGTACTTC.

This chain connects TRBV2 to TRBJ2-3; 9 nucleotides line up with TRBD2. The CDR3 contains 18 residues. Germline-derived CDR1 and CDR2 are SNHLY and FYNNEI. The trim removed 2 bases at V and 3 bases at J, leaving 12 bases unmatched. This CDR3 is CASSEMVAGAEDTDTQYF. The CDR3 DNA sequence: TGTGCCAGCAGTGAAATGGTAGCGGGAGCGGAGGATACAGATACGCAGTATTTT.

The rearrangement uses TRBV5-1 and TRBJ2-1; 13 bases are a match to TRBD2. J gave up 3 bases and V 2 bases, and 2 bases lay outside the gene matches. This CDR3 contains 16 residues. CDR1 is SGHRS, CDR2 YFSETQ, per germline. CDR3 protein: CASSFGLAGDYNEQFF. Written as DNA, the CDR3 is TGCGCCAGCAGCTTCGGACTAGCGGGAGACTACAATGAGCAGTTCTTC.

The V gene is TRBV14, the J gene TRBJ1-6; D is uncertain. V lost 1 base and J lost 0, with 10 bases in between. The CDR3 is made up of 17 amino acids. Germline CDR1 reads SGHDN; CDR2 reads FVKESK. CDR3 sequence reads: CASSQAAHSSYNSPLHF. In DNA, the CDR3 is TGTGCCAGCAGCCAAGCGGCGCATTCCTCCTATAATTCACCCCTCCACTTT.

The gene calls are TRBV14 and TRBJ1-2; D gene ambiguous. Trimming removed 0 bases from V and 6 bases from J, with 17 bases in between. Germline CDR1 and CDR2: SGHDN and FVKESK. The CDR3 is made up of 16 amino acids. The chain's CDR3 is CASSQDWVPSGDGYTF. The CDR3 nucleotides are TGTGCCAGCAGCCAAGATTGGGTCCCCTCTGGGGATGGCTACACCTTC.

CDR3 residues: CAWRSGGRAFF. CDR3 bases: TGTGCCTGGAGATCTGGAGGGCGAGCTTTCTTT. The chain combines TRBV30 with TRBJ1-1; D not resolved. V dropped 3 bases and J dropped 10 bases, with 12 bases sitting between them. There are 11 residues in the CDR3. CDR1 is GTSNPN and CDR2 is SVGIG in the germline V gene (reference sequence).

V usage is TRBV19 and J usage is TRBJ1-5, with no clear D. V was shortened by 3 bases and J by 7 bases, with 10 bases between the two germline ends. The CDR3 covers 13 residues. In germline, CDR1 is LNHDA, CDR2 SQIVND (reference sequence). CDR3 amino acids: CASSIDPVQPQHF. The CDR3, as DNA: TGTGCCAGTAGTATCGACCCGGTGCAGCCCCAGCATTTT.

The rearrangement links TRBV21-1 to TRBJ2-2; the table gives TRBD2 as D, unverified against the DNA. TRBV21-1 is classified as a pseudogene. This CDR3 has 14 residues. CDR3 nucleotides: TGTGCCAGCATGAGCGGAGGGGAAGCCGGGGAGCTGTTTTTT. Amino acids: CASMSGGEAGELFF.

The rearrangement links TRBV27 to TRBJ1-6; TRBD1 is a possible D gene (6 bases). Trimming removed 8 bases from V and 7 bases from J, with 21 bases in between. The CDR3 is 16 amino acids. In germline, CDR1 is MNHEY, CDR2 SMNVEV (reference sequence). Written as DNA, the CDR3 is TGTGCCAGCGGCTCTGTGGGGGGCGTTTGGAATTCACCCCTCCACTTT. Amino acids: CASGSVGGVWNSPLHF.

V gene TRBV11-2 combines with J gene TRBJ1-3, with 10 bases lining up with TRBD1. V lost 3 bases to trimming and J lost 5 bases; unmatched junction nucleotides: 4. The CDR3 extends over 15 amino acids. Germline CDR1 reads SGHAT; CDR2 reads FQNNGV. The CDR3 spells CASSLGQGSRNTIYF. CDR3 DNA sequence: TGTGCCAGCAGCTTGGGACAGGGGTCCCGAAACACCATATATTTT.

This chain joins TRBV18 and TRBJ1-2; TRBD1 agrees at 7 bases. The germline CDR1 and CDR2 sequences are KGHSH and LQKENI. This CDR3 is 13 amino acids long. V lost 2 bases to trimming and J lost 6 bases; unmatched junction nucleotides: 3. Here the CDR3 DNA reads TGTGCCAGCTCACCAATCACAGGGGATGGCTACACCTTC. Translation gives CASSPITGDGYTF.